The 23 T cell receptor beta chains below all came from one sample that was sequenced in a study of blood T cell repertoires in COVID-19. The assay was immunoSEQ multiplex PCR, and TCRdb's table has in-frame clones only and misses some. In the table there are around 110,000 clones, roughly 88% of which are singletons. The sample consisted of peripheral blood. Source of these receptors: a man between 35 and 55 years old with acute or convalescent COVID-19.

The chain links TRBV2 to TRBJ2-7; D may be TRBD1 (6 bases). Germline assignment: CDR1 SNHLY and CDR2 FYNNEI. V was cut by 8 bases and J by 5 bases, with 19 bases left in between. The CDR3 consists of 14 residues. The CDR3 DNA reads TGTGCCAGCGGTGGACAGATCGGTATCGACGAGCAGTACTTC. The encoded protein is CASGGQIGIDEQYF.

This chain connects TRBV15 to TRBJ1-5; 11 bases are shared with TRBD1. The germline CDR1 and CDR2 sequences are LNHNV and YYDKDF (reference sequence). V shed 3 bases, J shed 0 bases, and the junction held 13 bases outside the gene matches. The CDR3 runs to 20 residues. The CDR3 loop reads CATSSYLGQGARNSNQPQHF. The CDR3 nucleotides are TGTGCCACCAGCAGTTACCTAGGACAGGGGGCTCGGAATAGCAATCAGCCCCAGCATTTT.

V usage is TRBV9 and J usage is TRBJ1-5, with D unresolved. The germline CDR1 and CDR2 sequences are SGDLS and YYNGEE. The length of the CDR3 is 16 residues. V lost 0 bases and J lost 0, with 10 bases in between. CDR3 coding DNA: TGTGCCAGCAGCGTAGTTACCGGTGTTAGCAATCAGCCCCAGCATTTT. This translates into CASSVVTGVSNQPQHF.

The chain uses TRBV5-1 and TRBJ2-7, with 8 bases aligning to TRBD1. J was trimmed by 4 bases and V by 4 bases; bases with no gene match: 13. The germline gives CDR1 SGHRS, CDR2 YFSETQ. The CDR3 runs to 16 residues. This CDR3 is CASSPDGQGGRYEQYF. The CDR3 region has the DNA TGCGCCAGCAGCCCTGACGGACAGGGAGGTAGGTACGAGCAGTACTTC.

This clone was observed a single time. The sample has other DNA sequences that encode this CDR3 too. The chain has TRBV5-1 and TRBJ1-1; the D is unclear. The CDR3 length is 13 residues. V lost 1 base and J 1 base, leaving 5 bases between the germline ends. Germline CDR1 is SGHRS and CDR2 is YFSETQ. CDR3 loop: CASSLTRNTEAFF. The CDR3 coding sequence is TGCGCCAGCAGCTTGACCAGGAACACTGAAGCTTTCTTT.

The V gene is TRBV6-5, the J gene TRBJ2-1; D perhaps matches TRBD1 (5 bases). Per germline, CDR1 MNHEY and CDR2 SVGAGI. The CDR3 length is 15 residues. V was pared by 9 bases and J by 0 bases, with 15 bases between. The CDR3: CASSKGSSSYNEQFF. The CDR3 DNA is TGTGCCAGTTCCAAGGGGTCGAGCTCCTACAATGAGCAGTTCTTC.

The chain employs TRBV3-1 (or the pseudogene TRBV3-2) and TRBJ1-1, with 7 bases lining up with TRBD1. The CDR3 contains 14 residues. CDR1 is LGHDT and CDR2 is YNNKEL in the germline V gene (reference sequence). V dropped 4 bases and J dropped 4; count of bases not matched to a gene: 6. DNA of the CDR3: TGTGCCAGCAGCCCTCGGGACAGAAGCACTGAAGCTTTCTTT. Translated: CASSPRDRSTEAFF.

This clone was detected only once. The genes are TRBV19 and TRBJ1-5, with TRBD1 as a possible D gene (6 bases). Per germline, CDR1 LNHDA and CDR2 SQIVND (reference sequence). V lost 10 bases to trimming and J lost 0 bases, with 13 bases between them. CDR3 length: 14 residues. The chain's CDR3 is CATSRGYSNQPQHF. DNA for the CDR3: TGTGCCACCTCCAGGGGATATAGCAATCAGCCCCAGCATTTT.

The chain combines TRBV3-1 (or the pseudogene TRBV3-2) with TRBJ1-2; D remains unclear. In germline, CDR1 is LGHDT, CDR2 YNNKEL (reference sequence). The germline V and J ends were trimmed by 1 base and 6 bases, with 6 bases remaining between them. The CDR3 extends over 12 amino acids. CDR3 coding DNA: TGTGCCAGCAGCCAAGCGCCAGATGGCTACACCTTC. Translation gives CASSQAPDGYTF.

The chain employs TRBV5-1 and TRBJ2-1; 7 bases fit TRBD1. The germline V gene encodes CDR1 SGHRS and CDR2 YFSETQ. Trimming at V came to 5 bases and at J to 3 bases, leaving 11 bases not matched to a gene. The CDR3 loop spans 16 amino acids. The CDR3 here is CASSSTGTAIYNEQFF. The DNA for the CDR3 is TGCGCCAGCAGTTCTACCGGGACAGCTATCTACAATGAGCAGTTCTTC.

The chain employs TRBV20-1 and TRBJ2-7, with 7 bases lining up with TRBD2. The V segment lost 3 bases and the J segment 0 bases; nucleotides outside the gene matches: 14. There are 17 residues in the CDR3. Germline lookup yields CDR1 DFQATT and CDR2 SNEGSKA (reference sequence). CDR3 in DNA: TGCAGTGCTAGTGGGCCCATGGGAGGGGCGTTCTCCTACGAGCAGTACTTC. Encoded protein: CSASGPMGGAFSYEQYF.

In the case of this clone: Other nucleotide sequences in the sample specify the same CDR3. This sequence joins TRBV5-1 and TRBJ2-5; 8 bases fit TRBD1. This CDR3 has 14 residues. Trimming at V came to 2 bases and at J to 2 bases, leaving 2 bases not matched to a gene. Germline loops: CDR1 SGHRS, CDR2 YFSETQ. In nucleotides, the CDR3 is TGCGCCAGCAGCTTAGACAGGGGTCAAGAGACCCAGTACTTC. Its protein product is CASSLDRGQETQYF.

The chain combines TRBV25-1 with TRBJ2-2, with 7 nucleotides matching TRBD1. V shed 5 bases, J shed 4 bases, and the junction held 4 bases outside the gene matches. Germline values: CDR1 MGHDK, CDR2 SYGVNS. This CDR3 has 14 amino acids. CDR3 coding DNA: TGTGCCAGCAGTAGCTCAGGGGGCACCGGGGAGCTGTTTTTT. The encoded protein is CASSSSGGTGELFF.

This clone showed up just once. The chain carries TRBV10-3 and TRBJ2-1, with D possibly being TRBD1 (6 bases). Per the germline V gene, CDR1 is ENHRY and CDR2 is SYGVKD. Trimming cost V 5 bases and J 7 bases, with 18 bases left between them. The CDR3 has 15 amino acids. CDR3 nucleotides: TGTGCCATCAGTCGGGTCGACAGGTCCGGGAATGAGCAGTTCTTC. It yields the protein CAISRVDRSGNEQFF.

This clone was found once. The CDR3 loop reads CASSETHAEGYTF. CDR3 bases: TGCGCCAGCAGCGAGACCCATGCGGAGGGCTACACCTTC. The chain couples TRBV5-1 to TRBJ1-2; unclear D gene. The V and J ends lost 4 bases and 8 bases respectively, with 15 bases between them. CDR1 and CDR2 from the germline V gene are SGHRS and YFSETQ. The CDR3 is 13 residues long.

This rearrangement joins TRBV5-5 to TRBJ2-3, with D perhaps TRBD1 (6 bases). Trimming took 0 bases from V and 2 from J, leaving 13 bases between them. There are 16 residues in the CDR3. Germline assignment: CDR1 SGHKS and CDR2 YYEKEE (reference sequence). The CDR3 sequence: CASSLVRGTTTDTQYF. The CDR3 DNA follows: TGTGCCAGCAGCTTGGTGCGTGGGACAACCACAGATACGCAGTATTTT.

This sequence joins TRBV12-5 and TRBJ1-4; 7 positions agree with TRBD1. The CDR3 loop spans 21 amino acids. Germline CDR1 LGHNT, CDR2 FRNRAP. J lost 4 bases, V lost 0 bases, and 20 bases had no gene match. CDR3 sequence (DNA): TGTGCTAGTGGTTTGGTACTCATTCCGGCAGGGGGTTATGATAATAATGAAAAACTGTTTTTT. The encoded protein is CASGLVLIPAGGYDNNEKLFF.

There are a few counts of this clone. CDR3 loop: CSASSQGLSYTEAFF. CDR3 DNA sequence: TGCAGTGCTAGTTCACAGGGCTTATCGTACACTGAAGCTTTCTTT. The V gene is TRBV20-1, the J gene TRBJ1-1; D is perhaps TRBD1 (6 bases). V was clipped by 3 bases and J by 3 bases, with 17 bases between them. CDR1 is DFQATT and CDR2 is SNEGSKA in the germline V gene (reference sequence). The CDR3 has 15 amino acids.

This chain links TRBV19 with TRBJ2-1; TRBD2 matches at 7 bases. Germline lookup yields CDR1 LNHDA and CDR2 SQIVND (reference sequence). There are 13 residues in the CDR3. Trimming at V came to 3 bases and at J to 8 bases, leaving 4 bases not matched to a gene. CDR3 coding DNA: TGTGCCAGTAGTATTGGGGGGGGTTATGAGCAGTTCTTC. This gives the protein CASSIGGGYEQFF. The complete variable domain, with remaining parts taken from reference TRBV19 and TRBJ2-1, reads DGGITQSPKYLFRKEGQNVTLSCEQNLNHDAMYWYRQDPGQGLRLIYYSQIVNDFQKGDIAEGYSVSREKKESFPLTVTSAQKNPTAFYLCASSIGGGYEQFFGPGTRLTVL.

The chain combines TRBV19 with TRBJ2-5, with D possibly matching TRBD1 (6 bases). The CDR3 totals 13 residues. The ends were cut back, 6 bases at V and 3 bases at J, with 11 bases in the middle. Germline V gives CDR1 LNHDA, CDR2 SQIVND (reference sequence). CDR3 in DNA: TGTGCCAGTAGACCGACAGGTGAAGAGACCCAGTACTTC. Translating it yields CASRPTGEETQYF.

This clone was seen more than once but under ten times. This sequence joins TRBV12-3 or TRBV12-4 and TRBJ1-4; no reliable D call. The CDR3 extends over 12 amino acids. The ends were cut back, 6 bases at V and 11 bases at J, with 13 bases in the middle. The CDR3, as DNA: TGTGCCAGCAGCGCAATAGCCGGGAAACTGTTTTTT. Amino acid sequence: CASSAIAGKLFF.

The sample holds a few counts of this clone. This chain connects TRBV29-1 to TRBJ2-3; D possibly corresponds to TRBD1 (8 bases). Germline CDR1 reads SQVTM; CDR2 reads ANQGSEA. Trimming shortened V by 3 bases and J by 0 bases, and 13 bases separated the two germline ends. There are 15 residues in the CDR3. This chain's CDR3 is CSVDGQGGSTDTQYF. CDR3 nucleotides: TGCAGCGTTGATGGACAGGGAGGGAGCACAGATACGCAGTATTTT.

The rearrangement links TRBV19 to TRBJ1-2, with a tentative D call TRBD1 (5 bases). The ends were cut back, 6 bases at V and 1 base at J, with 9 bases in the middle. CDR1 is LNHDA and CDR2 is SQIVND in the germline V gene (reference sequence). CDR3 length: 13 residues. The CDR3 loop reads CASRDQGNYGYTF. The CDR3 bases are TGTGCCAGTAGGGACCAGGGTAACTATGGCTACACCTTC.